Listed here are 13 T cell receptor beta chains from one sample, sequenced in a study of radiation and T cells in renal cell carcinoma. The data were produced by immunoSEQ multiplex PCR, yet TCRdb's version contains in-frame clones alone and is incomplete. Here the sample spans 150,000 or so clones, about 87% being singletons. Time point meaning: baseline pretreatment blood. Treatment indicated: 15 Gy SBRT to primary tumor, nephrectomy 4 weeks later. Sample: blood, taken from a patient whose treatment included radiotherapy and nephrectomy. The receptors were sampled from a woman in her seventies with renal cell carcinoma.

The CDR3 DNA reads TGTGCCAGCAGCCAAGAAGAAAAGGTCGAAGCTTTCTTT. Protein product: CASSQEEKVEAFF. V and J are TRBV14 and TRBJ1-1, with no clear D. This CDR3 region has 13 residues. Trimming removed 0 bases from V and 8 bases from J, with 10 bases in between. Germline loops: CDR1 SGHDN, CDR2 FVKESK.

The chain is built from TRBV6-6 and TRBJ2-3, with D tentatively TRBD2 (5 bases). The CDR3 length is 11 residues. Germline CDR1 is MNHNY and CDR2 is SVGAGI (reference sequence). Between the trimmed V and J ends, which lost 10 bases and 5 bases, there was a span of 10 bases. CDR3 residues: CATAGGDTQYF. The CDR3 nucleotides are TGTGCCACCGCCGGAGGAGATACGCAGTATTTT.

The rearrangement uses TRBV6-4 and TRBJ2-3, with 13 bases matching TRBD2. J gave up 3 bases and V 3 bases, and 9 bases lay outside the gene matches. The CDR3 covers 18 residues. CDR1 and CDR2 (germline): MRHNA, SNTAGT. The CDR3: CASSEETSGGIHTDTQYF. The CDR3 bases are TGTGCCAGCAGTGAAGAGACTAGCGGGGGGATCCATACAGATACGCAGTATTTT.

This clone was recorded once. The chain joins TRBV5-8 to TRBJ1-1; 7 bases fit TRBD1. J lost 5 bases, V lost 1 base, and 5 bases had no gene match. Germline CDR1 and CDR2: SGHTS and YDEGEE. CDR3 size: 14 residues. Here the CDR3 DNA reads TGTGCCAGCAGCTTGAAGACAGGGTATACTGAAGCTTTCTTT. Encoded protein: CASSLKTGYTEAFF. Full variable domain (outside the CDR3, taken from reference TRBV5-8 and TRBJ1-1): EAGVTQSPTHLIKTRGQQATLRCSPISGHTSVYWYQQALGLGLQFLLWYDEGEERNRGNFPPRFSGRQFPNYSSELNVNALELEDSALYLCASSLKTGYTEAFFGQGTRLTVV.

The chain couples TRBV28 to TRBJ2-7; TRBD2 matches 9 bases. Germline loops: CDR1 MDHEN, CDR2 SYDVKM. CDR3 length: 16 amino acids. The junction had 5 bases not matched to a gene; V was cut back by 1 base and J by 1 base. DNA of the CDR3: TGTGCCAGCAGTTTATATGCTAGCGGGACTTCCTACGAGCAGTACTTC. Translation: CASSLYASGTSYEQYF. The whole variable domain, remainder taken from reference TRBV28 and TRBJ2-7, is DVKVTQSSRYLVKRTGEKVFLECVQDMDHENMFWYRQDPGLGLRLIYFSYDVKMKEKGDIPEGYSVSREKKERFSLILESASTNQTSMYLCASSLYASGTSYEQYFGPGTRLTVT.

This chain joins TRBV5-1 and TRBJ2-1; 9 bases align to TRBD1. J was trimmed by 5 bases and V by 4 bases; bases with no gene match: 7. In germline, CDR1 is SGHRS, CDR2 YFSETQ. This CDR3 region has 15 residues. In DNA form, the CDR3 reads TGCGCCAGCAGCCCGTGGGACAGGGCTAACAATGAGCAGTTCTTC. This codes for CASSPWDRANNEQFF.

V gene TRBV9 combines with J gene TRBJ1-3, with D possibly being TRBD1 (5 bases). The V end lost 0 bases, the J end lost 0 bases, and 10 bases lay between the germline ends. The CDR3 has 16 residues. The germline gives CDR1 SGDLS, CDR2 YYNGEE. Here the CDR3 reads CASSVARGGSGNTIYF. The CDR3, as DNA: TGTGCCAGCAGCGTAGCTAGGGGCGGCTCTGGAAACACCATATATTTT.

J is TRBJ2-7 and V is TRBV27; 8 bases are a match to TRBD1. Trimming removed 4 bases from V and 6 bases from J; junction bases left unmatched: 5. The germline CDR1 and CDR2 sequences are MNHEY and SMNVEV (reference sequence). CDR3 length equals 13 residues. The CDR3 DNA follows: TGTGCCAGCAGTTCATGGACAGGGCTCGAGCAGTACTTC. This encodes CASSSWTGLEQYF.

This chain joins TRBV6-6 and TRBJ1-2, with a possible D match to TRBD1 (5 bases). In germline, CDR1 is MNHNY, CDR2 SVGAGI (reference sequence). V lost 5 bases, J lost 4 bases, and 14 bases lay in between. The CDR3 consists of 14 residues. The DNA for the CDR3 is TGTGCCAGCAGTCCGGACACCGGTCTCTATGGCTACACCTTC. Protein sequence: CASSPDTGLYGYTF.

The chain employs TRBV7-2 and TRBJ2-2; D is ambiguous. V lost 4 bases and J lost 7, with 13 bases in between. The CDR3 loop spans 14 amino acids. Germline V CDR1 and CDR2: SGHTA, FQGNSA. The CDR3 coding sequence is TGTGCCAGCAGCTCCGACTGGGTCCGCGGGGAGCTGTTTTTT. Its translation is CASSSDWVRGELFF. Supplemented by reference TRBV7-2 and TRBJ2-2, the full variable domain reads GAGVSQSPSNKVTEKGKDVELRCDPISGHTALYWYRQSLGQGLEFLIYFQGNSAPDKSGLPSDRFSAERTGGSVSTLTIQRTQQEDSAVYLCASSSDWVRGELFFGEGSRLTVL.

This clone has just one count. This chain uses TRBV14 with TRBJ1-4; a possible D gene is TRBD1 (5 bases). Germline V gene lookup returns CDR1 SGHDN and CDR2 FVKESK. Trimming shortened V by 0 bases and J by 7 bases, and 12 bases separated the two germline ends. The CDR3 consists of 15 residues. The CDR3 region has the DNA TGTGCCAGCAGCCAAGAACCAGGGAGGGGTGAAAAACTGTTTTTT. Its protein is CASSQEPGRGEKLFF.

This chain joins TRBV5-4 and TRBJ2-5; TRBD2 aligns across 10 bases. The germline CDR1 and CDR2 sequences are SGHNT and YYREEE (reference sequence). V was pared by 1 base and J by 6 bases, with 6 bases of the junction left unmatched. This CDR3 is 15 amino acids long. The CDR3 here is CASSLSGGAVKTQYF. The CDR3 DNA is TGTGCCAGCAGCTTGAGCGGGGGGGCCGTAAAGACCCAGTACTTC. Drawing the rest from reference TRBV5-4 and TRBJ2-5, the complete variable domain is ETGVTQSPTHLIKTRGQQVTLRCSSQSGHNTVSWYQQALGQGPQFIFQYYREEENGRGNFPPRFSGLQFPNYSSELNVNALELDDSALYLCASSLSGGAVKTQYFGPGTRLLVL.

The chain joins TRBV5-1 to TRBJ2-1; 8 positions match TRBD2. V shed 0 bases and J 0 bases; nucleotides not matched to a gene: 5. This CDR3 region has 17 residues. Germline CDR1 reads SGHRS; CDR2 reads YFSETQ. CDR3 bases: TGCGCCAGCAGCTTGGAACCGGGGGGGAGCTCCTACAATGAGCAGTTCTTC. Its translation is CASSLEPGGSSYNEQFF.